The TCR beta chain described here comes from a study of CD8 T cells in ankylosing spondylitis. The germline V gene has CDR1 SEHNR and CDR2 FQNEAQ (reference sequence). With 6 bases removed from V and 6 bases from J, the gap between germline ends came to 16 bases. The CDR3 is 14 residues long. As regards this clonotype: Its antigen is not known.

General study points: Within ankylosing spondylitis blood, a TCR beta motif made up of eight highly homologous variants appeared to be characteristic. Disease-linked clones had a CD8+ phenotype and relatively low frequency in peripheral blood. In reactive arthritis synovial fluid and blood, some motif variants had been reported before.

The authors made TCR beta libraries by quantitative 5'-RACE with molecular barcodes. MiXCR, applied by TCRdb to the 5' RACE reads, yields one record per CDR3 protein. The table lists some 270,000 distinct CDR3 sequences, over 15% of them singletons, with about a third in the top ten. This TCR came from a male donor with ankylosing spondylitis or in good health (not recorded which). Sequencing used blood, either unsorted or a sorted T cell fraction (not recorded which). The chain carries TRBV7-9 and TRBJ2-3; D is unresolved. The CDR3 DNA reads TGTGCCAGCAGTCCCGACACAACCTCGGATACGCAGTATTTT. This encodes CASSPDTTSDTQYF.